This entry describes one TCR beta chain. Investigators reverse transcribed all isolated RNA, so they sequenced expressed TCRB transcripts. Some clones are missing from TCRdb's copy, which holds only in-frame ones; the method was immunoSEQ multiplex PCR. Here the sample spans just over 450,000 clones, about 30% being singletons. Germline-derived CDR1 and CDR2 are GTSNPN and SVGIG (reference sequence). This CDR3 spans 13 amino acids. Deletions cut 3 bases from V and 3 bases from J, with 11 bases between. The data derive from a study of beta chain features in type 1 diabetes. Sort purity for all populations was recorded as exceeding 98%.

This clonotype originated in a man aged 18 to 29 in good health. The sequenced sample consisted of naive CD4+ T cells from blood. The V and J genes are TRBV30 and TRBJ1-1; D gene ambiguous. The CDR3 sequence: CAWSWEGDTEAFF. The CDR3 nucleotides read TGTGCCTGGAGCTGGGAGGGAGACACTGAAGCTTTCTTT.